The present T cell receptor beta chain was sequenced within a study of cytomegalovirus exposure and HLA in healthy donors. Trimming cost V 5 bases and J 2 bases; bases outside gene matches: 4. Germline V gives CDR1 SGHAT, CDR2 FQNNGV. The CDR3 is made up of 15 amino acids. Study results and limitations: Reportedly, cytomegalovirus status was diagnosed with high sensitivity and specificity. An analysis that was carried out later associated 16,951 TCR beta sequences with HLA alleles at 0.05 false discovery rate.

Worth noting for this clone: Its target is unknown.

The primer mix had 60 Vbeta and 13 Jbeta primers. Here immunoSEQ multiplex PCR was the method, and the copy in TCRdb shows in-frame clones only, minus some. This table has around 95,000 clones, around 73% appearing once. The sample consisted of PBMCs. The chain recombines TRBV11-2 with TRBJ2-7; 12 bases fit TRBD2. The sequence came from a woman between 40 and 50 years old in good health and CMV-seropositive. CDR3 coding DNA: TGTGCCAGCAGCCAGCTAGCGGGAGGGACCTACGAGCAGTACTTC. Protein sequence: CASSQLAGGTYEQYF.